This is a list of T cell receptor beta chains from one sample in a study of blood T cell repertoires in COVID-19. Produced via immunoSEQ multiplex PCR; TCRdb's table is partial and in-frame only. This sample has 250,000 to 300,000 clones, with roughly 90% found just once. The specimen sequenced was peripheral blood. The receptors derive from a woman aged 40 to 50 who had recovered from COVID-19. CDR3s include the opening cysteine and the closing phenylalanine or tryptophan. D genes are given only for firm matches. Size is stated for part of the rows, as once, few or many counts, or as a class when the clone is expanded.

TRBV28	TRBD2	.	TRBJ2-1	CASSPGLAFHEQFF	TGTGCCAGCTCTCCGGGACTAGCGTTCCATGAGCAGTTCTTC
TRBV6-2/TRBV6-3	TRBD2	once	TRBJ2-3	CASSYRTSGPDTQYF	TGTGCCAGCAGTTACCGAACTAGCGGTCCAGATACGCAGTATTTT
TRBV5-4	.	.	TRBJ2-7	CASSLDPGAYEQYF	TGTGCCAGCAGCTTGGATCCAGGGGCCTACGAGCAGTACTTC
TRBV5-6	TRBD1	.	TRBJ2-2	CASSLRTGSNTGELFF	TGTGCCAGCAGCCTTAGGACAGGTTCGAACACCGGGGAGCTGTTTTTT
TRBV3-1/TRBV3-2	TRBD2	.	TRBJ2-3	CASSRIAGAPDTQYF	TGTGCCAGCAGCCGGATAGCGGGAGCCCCAGATACGCAGTATTTT
TRBV30	TRBD1	.	TRBJ1-2	CAWSVQGAGGYTF	TGTGCCTGGAGTGTACAGGGGGCGGGTGGCTACACCTTC
TRBV2	.	.	TRBJ2-5	CASSGNQGKDETQYF	TGTGCCAGCAGCGGCAATCAGGGGAAAGATGAGACCCAGTACTTC
TRBV7-6	TRBD2	once	TRBJ2-2	CASSRVGGTNTGELFF	TGTGCCAGCAGCCGGGTGGGGGGGACGAACACCGGGGAGCTGTTTTTT
TRBV5-4	TRBD1	.	TRBJ2-5	CASSSWDRQETQYF	TGTGCCAGCAGCTCCTGGGACAGACAAGAGACCCAGTACTTC
TRBV6-5	TRBD2	.	TRBJ2-5	CASSGTNLETQYF	TGTGCCTCCTCCGGGACTAACCTAGAGACCCAGTACTTC
TRBV3-1/TRBV3-2	TRBD2	.	TRBJ2-2	CASSPLQREPGELFF	TGTGCCAGCAGCCCTCTTCAGCGGGAGCCCGGGGAGCTGTTTTTT
TRBV19	TRBD1	.	TRBJ1-5	CASNGDRGLDNQPQHF	TGTGCCAGTAACGGAGACAGGGGTTTGGACAATCAGCCCCAGCATTTT
TRBV19	TRBD1	.	TRBJ1-4	CASSFGTAVQLFF	TGTGCCAGTAGTTTTGGGACAGCGGTACAACTGTTTTTT
TRBV6-5	.	.	TRBJ2-2	CASRPNRDTGELFF	TGTGCCAGCCGACCGAACAGGGACACCGGGGAGCTGTTTTTT
TRBV24-1	.	.	TRBJ2-2	CATRAPDTGELFF	TGTGCCACCAGAGCACCCGACACCGGGGAGCTGTTTTTT
TRBV19	.	.	TRBJ1-1	CASSISHSNTEAFF	TGTGCCAGTAGTATAAGTCACTCGAACACTGAAGCTTTCTTT
TRBV2	.	.	TRBJ2-5	CASSEGGAGETQYF	TGTGCCAGCAGTGAAGGCGGGGCAGGGGAGACCCAGTACTTC
TRBV11-1	TRBD1	.	TRBJ2-1	CASSLNRGLEQFF	TGTGCCAGCAGCCTAAACAGGGGGCTTGAGCAGTTCTTC
TRBV4-1	TRBD2	.	TRBJ2-3	CASSRGLAGGGADTQYF	TGCGCCAGCAGCCGGGGACTAGCGGGAGGGGGGGCAGATACGCAGTATTTT
TRBV19	TRBD2	.	TRBJ2-7	CASSSQLTRGTGGVYEQYF	TGTGCCAGTAGTTCCCAGTTAACCCGGGGGACGGGAGGTGTCTACGAGCAGTACTTC
TRBV18	.	.	TRBJ2-1	CASSPPVRGYNEQFF	TGTGCCAGCTCACCCCCGGTCAGAGGATACAATGAGCAGTTCTTC
TRBV19	TRBD2	.	TRBJ2-1	CASSRGTSGSQYNEQFF	TGTGCCAGTAGCCGAGGGACTAGCGGGAGTCAATACAATGAGCAGTTCTTC
TRBV28	.	.	TRBJ1-2	CASSFSSQVDGYTF	TGTGCCAGCAGTTTTTCTTCACAGGTTGATGGCTACACCTTC
TRBV5-1	TRBD2	.	TRBJ2-1	CASSLDPGLAGVSNDEQFF	TGCGCCAGCAGCTTGGACCCCGGACTAGCGGGAGTCAGCAATGATGAGCAGTTCTTC
TRBV5-1	.	.	TRBJ1-1	CASSLVADTEAFF	TGCGCCAGCAGCTTGGTCGCAGACACTGAAGCTTTCTTT
TRBV3-1/TRBV3-2	.	.	TRBJ2-3	CASSPHALMSTDTQYF	TGTGCCAGCAGCCCCCACGCGTTGATGAGCACAGATACGCAGTATTTT
TRBV18	TRBD2	.	TRBJ2-5	CASSRTSGEETQYF	TGTGCCAGCTCGCGGACTAGCGGGGAAGAGACCCAGTACTTC
TRBV5-1	.	once	TRBJ2-5	CASSLAEGRETQYF	TGCGCCAGCAGCTTGGCCGAGGGCCGGGAGACCCAGTACTTC
TRBV7-2	TRBD1	.	TRBJ2-7	CASSSPGQGSYEQYF	TGTGCCAGCAGCTCACCGGGACAGGGTTCCTACGAGCAGTACTTC
TRBV5-1	.	once	TRBJ2-1	CASSLGFGSSYNEQFF	TGCGCCAGCAGCTTGGGTTTCGGGAGCTCCTACAATGAGCAGTTCTTC
TRBV29-1	.	.	TRBJ2-7	CSAGTEYEQYF	TGCAGCGCCGGGACTGAGTACGAGCAGTACTTC
TRBV3-1/TRBV3-2	TRBD2	.	TRBJ2-5	CASSQVGAGGLETQYF	TGTGCCAGCAGCCAAGTCGGAGCGGGGGGGCTGGAGACCCAGTACTTC